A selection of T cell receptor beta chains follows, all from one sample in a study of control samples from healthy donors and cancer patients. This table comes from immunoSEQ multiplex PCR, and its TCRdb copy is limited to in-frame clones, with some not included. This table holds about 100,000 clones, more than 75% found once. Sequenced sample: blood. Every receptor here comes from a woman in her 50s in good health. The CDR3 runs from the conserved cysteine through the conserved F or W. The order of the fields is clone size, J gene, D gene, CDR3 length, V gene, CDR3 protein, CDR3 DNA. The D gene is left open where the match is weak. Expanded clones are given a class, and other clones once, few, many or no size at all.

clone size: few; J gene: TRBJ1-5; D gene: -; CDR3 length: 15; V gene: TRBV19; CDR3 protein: CASSPPRARLQPQHF; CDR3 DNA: TGTGCCAGTAGTCCCCCAAGGGCCAGACTTCAGCCCCAGCATTTT
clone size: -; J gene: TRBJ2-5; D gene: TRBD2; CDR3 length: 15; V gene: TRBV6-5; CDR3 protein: CASRLLAGGSKTQYF; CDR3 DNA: TGTGCCAGCAGACTTCTAGCGGGGGGGTCAAAGACCCAGTACTTC
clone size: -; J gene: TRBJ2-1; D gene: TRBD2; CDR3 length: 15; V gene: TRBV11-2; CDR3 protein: CASVPGTSGLNEQFF; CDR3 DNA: TGTGCCAGCGTCCCCGGGACTAGCGGGCTTAATGAGCAGTTCTTC
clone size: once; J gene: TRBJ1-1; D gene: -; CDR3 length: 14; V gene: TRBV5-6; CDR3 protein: CASSLAGWNTEAFF; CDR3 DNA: TGTGCCAGCAGCTTAGCAGGGTGGAACACTGAAGCTTTCTTT
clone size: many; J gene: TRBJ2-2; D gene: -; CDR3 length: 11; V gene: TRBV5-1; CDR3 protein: CASRDTGELFF; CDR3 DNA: TGCGCCAGCAGGGACACCGGGGAGCTGTTTTTT
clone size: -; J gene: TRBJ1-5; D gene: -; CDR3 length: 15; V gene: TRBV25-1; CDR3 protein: CASSGYGRSNQPQHF; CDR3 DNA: TGTGCCAGCAGTGGATATGGCAGAAGCAATCAGCCCCAGCATTTT
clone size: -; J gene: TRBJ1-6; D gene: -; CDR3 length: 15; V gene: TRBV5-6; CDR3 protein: CASSLVGHNNSPLHF; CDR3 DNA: TGTGCCAGCAGCTTGGTCGGACACAATAATTCACCCCTCCACTTT
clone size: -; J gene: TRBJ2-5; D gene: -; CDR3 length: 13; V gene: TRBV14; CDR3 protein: CASREKFQETQYF; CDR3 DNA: TGTGCCAGCAGAGAGAAGTTCCAAGAGACCCAGTACTTC
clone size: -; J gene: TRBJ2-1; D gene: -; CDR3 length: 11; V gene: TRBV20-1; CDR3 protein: CSGETSFEQFF; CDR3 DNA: TGCAGTGGCGAGACTAGTTTCGAGCAGTTCTTC
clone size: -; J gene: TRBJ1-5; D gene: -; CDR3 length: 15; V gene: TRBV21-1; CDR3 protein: CATPERTDLKWPQHF; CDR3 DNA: TGTGCCACCCCAGAAAGGACAGACCTCAAATGGCCCCAGCATTTT
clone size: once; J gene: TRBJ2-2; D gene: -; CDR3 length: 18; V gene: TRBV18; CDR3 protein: CASSPPDTGTLNTGELFF; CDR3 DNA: TGTGCCAGCTCACCACCGGATACCGGGACATTGAACACCGGGGAGCTGTTTTTT
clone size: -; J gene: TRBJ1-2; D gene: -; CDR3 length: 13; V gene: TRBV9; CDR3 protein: CASSVKSGKGYTF; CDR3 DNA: TGTGCCAGCAGCGTAAAGTCAGGGAAGGGCTACACCTTC
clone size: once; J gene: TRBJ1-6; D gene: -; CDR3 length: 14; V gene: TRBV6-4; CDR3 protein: CASNEGTFNSPLHF; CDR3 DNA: TGTGCCAGCAACGAGGGTACGTTTAATTCACCCCTCCACTTT
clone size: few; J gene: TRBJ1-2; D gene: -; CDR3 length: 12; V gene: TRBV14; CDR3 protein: CASSQGSGGYTF; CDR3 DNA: TGTGCCAGCAGCCAAGGGTCGGGGGGCTACACCTTC
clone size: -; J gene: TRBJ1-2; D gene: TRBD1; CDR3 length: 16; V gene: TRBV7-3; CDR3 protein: CASSLDRGRENYGYTF; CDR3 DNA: TGTGCCAGCAGCCTGGACAGGGGGCGAGAGAACTATGGCTACACCTTC
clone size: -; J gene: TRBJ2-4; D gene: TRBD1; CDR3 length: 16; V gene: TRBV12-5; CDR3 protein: CASGPGQRGAKNIQYF; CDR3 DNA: TGTGCTAGTGGCCCGGGACAGCGCGGAGCCAAAAACATTCAGTACTTC
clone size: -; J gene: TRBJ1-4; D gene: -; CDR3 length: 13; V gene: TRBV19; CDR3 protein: CASTASPNEKLFF; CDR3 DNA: TGTGCCAGTACGGCCAGTCCTAATGAAAAACTGTTTTTT
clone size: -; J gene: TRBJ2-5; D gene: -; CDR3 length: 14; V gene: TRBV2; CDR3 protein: CASRGGLASETQYF; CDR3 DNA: TGTGCCAGCAGAGGCGGGCTAGCGAGCGAGACCCAGTACTTC
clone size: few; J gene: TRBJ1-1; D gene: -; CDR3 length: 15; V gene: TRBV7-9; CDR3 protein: CASSLEDRGTTEAFF; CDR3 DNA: TGTGCCAGCAGCTTAGAAGATAGGGGAACGACTGAAGCTTTCTTT
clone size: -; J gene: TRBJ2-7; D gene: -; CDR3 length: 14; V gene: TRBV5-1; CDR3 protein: CASKRGESSYEQYF; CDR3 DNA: TGCGCCAGCAAAAGGGGAGAGAGCTCCTACGAGCAGTACTTC
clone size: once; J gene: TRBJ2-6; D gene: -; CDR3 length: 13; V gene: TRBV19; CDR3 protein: CASSIFGANVLTF; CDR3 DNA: TGTGCCAGTAGTATCTTTGGGGCCAACGTCCTGACTTTC
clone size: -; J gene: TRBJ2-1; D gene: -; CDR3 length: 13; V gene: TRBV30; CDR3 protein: CAWSFRDNHEQFF; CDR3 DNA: TGTGCCTGGAGTTTCCGTGACAACCATGAGCAGTTCTTC
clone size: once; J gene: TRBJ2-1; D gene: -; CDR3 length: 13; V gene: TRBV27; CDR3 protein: CASSLSARDEQFF; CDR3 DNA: TGTGCCAGCAGTTTATCGGCCAGAGACGAGCAGTTCTTC
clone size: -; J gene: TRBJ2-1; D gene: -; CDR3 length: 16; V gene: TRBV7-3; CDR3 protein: CASSWGAGRGYNEQFF; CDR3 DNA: TGTGCCAGCAGCTGGGGGGCAGGCCGAGGGTACAATGAGCAGTTCTTC
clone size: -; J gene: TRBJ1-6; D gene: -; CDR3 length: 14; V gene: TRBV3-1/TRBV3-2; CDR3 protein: CASSQDVARSPLHF; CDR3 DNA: TGTGCCAGCAGCCAAGATGTCGCGAGGTCACCCCTCCACTTT
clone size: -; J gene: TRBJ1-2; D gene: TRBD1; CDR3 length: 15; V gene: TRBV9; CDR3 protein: CASSPNDRVAGGYTF; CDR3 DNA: TGTGCCAGCAGCCCAAATGACAGGGTCGCTGGCGGCTACACCTTC